This T cell receptor (beta chain) appears in the sequencing data of a study of blood T cell repertoires in COVID-19. As processed by the authors: Using reference gene primer amplification, nucleated cell counts were estimated. The method was immunoSEQ multiplex PCR; TCRdb's version includes in-frame clones alone and lacks a portion of them. V and J calls and clone size follow that table, whereas D and trimming were derived from the DNA. Altogether approximately 94,000 clones are present, about 90% being singletons, with the ten largest covering about 7.6%. V shed 5 bases and J 4 bases; nucleotides not matched to a gene: 6. CDR1 and CDR2 from the germline V gene are SGHTA and FQGNSA. The CDR3 is made up of 15 amino acids.

The TCR was taken from a woman between 65 and 79 years old with acute or convalescent COVID-19. The chain combines TRBV7-2 with TRBJ2-1, with 9 nucleotides matching TRBD2. The sequenced sample consisted of peripheral blood. The CDR3 reads CASSLSGGSYNEQFF. CDR3 DNA: TGTGCCAGCAGCCTCAGCGGGGGGTCGTACAATGAGCAGTTCTTC.